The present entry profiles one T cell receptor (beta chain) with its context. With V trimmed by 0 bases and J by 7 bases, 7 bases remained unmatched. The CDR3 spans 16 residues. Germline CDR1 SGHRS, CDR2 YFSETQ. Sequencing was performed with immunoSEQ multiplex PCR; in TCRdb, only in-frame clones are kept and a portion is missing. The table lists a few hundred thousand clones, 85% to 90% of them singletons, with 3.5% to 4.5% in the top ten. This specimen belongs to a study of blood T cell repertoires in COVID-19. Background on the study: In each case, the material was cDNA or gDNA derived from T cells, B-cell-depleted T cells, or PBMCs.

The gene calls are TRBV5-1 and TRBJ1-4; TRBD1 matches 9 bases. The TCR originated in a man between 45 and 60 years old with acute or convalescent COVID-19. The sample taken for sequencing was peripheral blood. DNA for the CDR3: TGCGCCAGCAGCTTGGAGTCACAGGGGGCAGGTGAAAAACTGTTTTTT. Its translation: CASSLESQGAGEKLFF.